Presented here are 24 T cell receptor beta chains from one specimen sequenced in a study of T cell responses to AZD1222 COVID-19 vaccine. The data were produced by immunoSEQ multiplex PCR, yet TCRdb's version contains in-frame clones alone and is incomplete. The table lists roughly 100,000 clones, around 91% of them singletons. Source: peripheral blood, taken on day 0 of AZD1222 vaccination. These receptors were obtained from an adult in good health.

V usage is TRBV6-5 and J usage is TRBJ1-4; unclear D gene. The V and J ends lost 9 bases and 4 bases respectively, with 6 bases between them. Germline values: CDR1 MNHEY, CDR2 SVGAGI. The CDR3 consists of 11 residues. The CDR3 region is CASTYNEKLFF. CDR3 DNA: TGTGCCAGTACCTATAATGAAAAACTGTTTTTT.

The chain is built from TRBV11-2 and TRBJ1-2; possible D gene TRBD1, 5 bases. The CDR3 contains 16 residues. Looked up from germline, CDR1 is SGHAT and CDR2 is FQNNGV. Trimming shortened V by 4 bases and J by 2 bases, and 17 bases separated the two germline ends. In DNA form, the CDR3 reads TGTGCCAGCAGCTACTCTTCCGGGGGAGGGAACTATGGCTACACCTTC. Its translation: CASSYSSGGGNYGYTF.

The rearrangement uses TRBV21-1 and TRBJ2-7; the table calls TRBD1, which could not be checked here. TRBV21-1 is a pseudogene locus. The CDR3 spans 17 residues. The CDR3 bases are TGTGCCAGCAGCAAAGCGCGACAGCTGAACAGCTCCTACGAGCAGTACTTC. This sequence encodes CASSKARQLNSSYEQYF.

CDR3 region: CASSPWTGLLIVGYTF. Written as DNA, the CDR3 is TGTGCCAGCAGCCCCTGGACAGGTCTTCTGATTGTTGGCTACACCTTC. V is TRBV5-4 and J is TRBJ1-2; 7 positions match TRBD1. The trim removed 4 bases at V and 7 bases at J, leaving 16 bases unmatched. This CDR3 comprises 16 residues. Per germline, CDR1 SGHNT and CDR2 YYREEE (reference sequence).

The chain is built from TRBV11-3 and TRBJ2-1; D might be TRBD1 (6 bases). The V gene's germline CDR1 is SGHNT and CDR2 YENEEA. V lost 1 base and J 9 bases, leaving 13 bases between the germline ends. The CDR3 loop spans 14 amino acids. Here the CDR3 reads CASSLAGAVSEQFF. The DNA of the CDR3 is TGTGCCAGCAGCTTAGCAGGGGCAGTAAGTGAGCAGTTCTTC.

The chain employs TRBV24-1 and TRBJ1-5; TRBD1 might be the D (6 bases). Germline V gives CDR1 KGHDR, CDR2 SFDVKD. The CDR3 extends over 12 amino acids. The V gene lost 11 bases and the J gene lost 7 bases, with 14 bases spanning the gap. CDR3 region: CARKEGGQPQHF. CDR3 coding DNA: TGTGCCAGAAAGGAAGGGGGGCAGCCCCAGCATTTT.

With regard to this clone: Other DNA sequences in the sample encode the same CDR3. V and J are TRBV28 and TRBJ2-7, with 8 bases fitting TRBD1. CDR3 length equals 14 residues. Germline V CDR1 and CDR2: MDHEN, SYDVKM. With 4 bases clipped from V and 4 bases from J, the junction kept 6 bases outside the gene matches. In nucleotides, the CDR3 is TGTGCCAGCAGTTCGTCCGGGACAGGTTACGAGCAGTACTTC. Protein: CASSSSGTGYEQYF.

The J gene is TRBJ1-2, the V gene TRBV5-8; D ambiguous. CDR1 is SGHTS and CDR2 is YDEGEE in the germline V gene. V was trimmed by 0 bases and J by 0 bases, leaving 6 bases between them. This CDR3 has 14 amino acids. Here the CDR3 reads CASSLGHSNYGYTF. CDR3 bases: TGTGCCAGCAGCTTGGGACACTCTAACTATGGCTACACCTTC.

This chain uses TRBV6-5 with TRBJ1-1; the D is unclear. Germline V CDR1 and CDR2: MNHEY, SVGAGI. Trimming shortened V by 0 bases and J by 0 bases, and 8 bases separated the two germline ends. There are 15 residues in the CDR3. CDR3 in DNA: TGTGCCAGCAGTTACTCGCGGAGAATGAACACTGAAGCTTTCTTT. Its translation: CASSYSRRMNTEAFF.

The chain uses TRBV9 and TRBJ2-7; 9 bases line up with TRBD1. The V and J ends lost 0 bases and 4 bases, in that order; junction bases with no gene match: 5. The CDR3 consists of 15 residues. CDR1 is SGDLS and CDR2 is YYNGEE in the germline V gene. CDR3 amino acids: CASSVVGDREYEQYF. CDR3 DNA sequence: TGTGCCAGCAGCGTAGTCGGGGACAGGGAATACGAGCAGTACTTC.

The chain recombines TRBV15 with TRBJ1-3; D call uncertain. CDR1 and CDR2 (germline): LNHNV, YYDKDF (reference sequence). Trimming cost V 0 bases and J 0 bases, with 3 bases left between them. The CDR3 contains 14 residues. CDR3 region: CATSRDRSGNTIYF. DNA of the CDR3: TGTGCCACCAGCAGAGATCGCTCTGGAAACACCATATATTTT.

V and J are TRBV2 and TRBJ2-7; 7 bases are a match to TRBD1. The CDR3 loop spans 15 amino acids. V gave up 6 bases and J gave up 6 bases; unmatched junction bases: 14. CDR1 SNHLY and CDR2 FYNNEI come from the germline V gene. The chain's CDR3 is CASRPGQLRVGEQYF. The CDR3 bases are TGTGCCAGCAGGCCGGGACAGCTAAGGGTTGGCGAGCAGTACTTC. Together with reference TRBV2 and TRBJ2-7, the CDR3 gives the full variable domain: EPEVTQTPSHQVTQMGQEVILRCVPISNHLYFYWYRQILGQKVEFLVSFYNNEISEKSEIFDDQFSVERPDGSNFTLKIRSTKLEDSAMYFCASRPGQLRVGEQYFGPGTRLTVT.

The chain is built from TRBV7-9 and TRBJ2-3; D ambiguous. Trimming took off 1 base at V and 1 base at J, with 9 bases between the two ends. The germline V gene has CDR1 SEHNR and CDR2 FQNEAQ (reference sequence). The CDR3 runs to 15 residues. The CDR3 region has the DNA TGTGCCAGCAGCTTAGGTAGGGCAGGCACAGATACGCAGTATTTT. Translating gives CASSLGRAGTDTQYF.

This chain uses TRBV28 with TRBJ2-2, with TRBD2 matching over 9 bases. Losses at the gene ends were 5 bases for V and 5 bases for J; bases not matched to a gene: 6. The germline V gene has CDR1 MDHEN and CDR2 SYDVKM. The CDR3 sequence is 15 residues long. CDR3 bases: TGTGCCAGCAGTCCCCGGGCGGGGGGGACCGGGGAGCTGTTTTTT. This codes for CASSPRAGGTGELFF.

The chain couples TRBV11-1 to TRBJ2-3; the D is unclear. This CDR3 region has 12 residues. V was pared by 5 bases and J by 10 bases, with 13 bases between. Germline-derived CDR1 and CDR2 are SGHAT and FQDESV (reference sequence). CDR3 DNA sequence: TGTGCCAGCAGCACCGACGGGCGAGCGCAGTATTTT. Encoded protein: CASSTDGRAQYF.

The chain carries TRBV30 and TRBJ2-1; D not certain. This CDR3 is built from 11 residues. CDR1 GTSNPN and CDR2 SVGIG come from the germline V gene (reference sequence). Deletions cut 2 bases from V and 6 bases from J, with 5 bases between. The CDR3 nucleotides are TGTGCCTGGAGTTGGGGCAATGAGCAGTTCTTC. Translation: CAWSWGNEQFF. Supplemented by reference TRBV30 and TRBJ2-1, the full variable domain reads SQTIHQWPATLVQPVGSPLSLECTVEGTSNPNLYWYRQAAGRGLQLLFYSVGIGQISSEVPQNLSASRPQDRQFILSSKKLLLSDSGFYLCAWSWGNEQFFGPGTRLTVL.

The chain joins TRBV2 to TRBJ1-3; D gene unclear. V lost 6 bases, J lost 3 bases, and 12 bases lay in between. The CDR3 spans 14 residues. Germline V gene data show CDR1 as SNHLY and CDR2 as FYNNEI. The CDR3 sequence: CASRLTTNGNTIYF. The CDR3 DNA follows: TGTGCCAGCAGACTCACTACAAATGGAAACACCATATATTTT.

This chain joins TRBV28 and TRBJ1-2; D uncertain. V lost 5 bases to trimming and J lost 6 bases, with 16 bases between them. The CDR3 contains 14 residues. Germline V gene sequence: CDR1 MDHEN, CDR2 SYDVKM. The CDR3 protein is CASSPLELGNGYTF. The CDR3 DNA sequence: TGTGCCAGCAGTCCCCTTGAGCTCGGGAATGGCTACACCTTC.

The V gene is TRBV7-9, the J gene TRBJ1-1, with TRBD1 matching 10 bases. CDR3 length: 16 residues. The germline V gene has CDR1 SEHNR and CDR2 FQNEAQ (reference sequence). Germline trimming cut 5 bases from V and 0 bases from J; bases unmatched to any gene: 6. CDR3 loop: CASSPGTGAMNTEAFF. CDR3 nucleotides: TGTGCCAGCAGCCCCGGGACAGGGGCGATGAACACTGAAGCTTTCTTT.

V gene TRBV5-6 combines with J gene TRBJ1-2; TRBD1 matches 10 bases. The germline V gene encodes CDR1 SGHDT and CDR2 YYEEEE. The trim removed 4 bases at V and 5 bases at J, leaving 8 bases unmatched. This CDR3 region has 15 residues. The CDR3 here is CASSPGGQGEYGYTF. The CDR3 DNA reads as TGTGCCAGCAGCCCCGGAGGACAGGGGGAGTATGGCTACACCTTC.

The chain combines TRBV4-1 with TRBJ2-2; 9 positions match TRBD1. The germline V gene encodes CDR1 MGHRA and CDR2 YSYEKL. The CDR3 is made up of 20 amino acids. V lost 4 bases, J lost 0 bases, and 15 bases stayed unmatched. The CDR3 bases are TGCGCCAGCAGCCCGCGAGTGGGACAGGGCGTGGGTTCGAACACCGGGGAGCTGTTTTTT. Its translation is CASSPRVGQGVGSNTGELFF.

The chain recombines TRBV27 with TRBJ2-5; D is perhaps TRBD1 (6 bases). V shed 6 bases and J shed 5 bases, with 13 bases lying between them. Per the germline V gene, CDR1 is MNHEY and CDR2 is SMNVEV (reference sequence). This CDR3 region has 13 residues. The CDR3 is CASSREGVETQYF. The CDR3 coding sequence is TGTGCCAGCAGCCGAGAGGGGGTTGAGACCCAGTACTTC.

The V and J genes are TRBV3-1 (or the pseudogene TRBV3-2) and TRBJ2-1, with TRBD1 matching 7 bases. V shed 2 bases and J 6 bases; nucleotides not matched to a gene: 4. The CDR3 has 14 residues. Germline lookup yields CDR1 LGHDT and CDR2 YNNKEL (reference sequence). The CDR3 DNA reads as TGTGCCAGCAGCCAACCCGCAGGGGGCAATGAGCAGTTCTTC. Protein sequence: CASSQPAGGNEQFF.

The chain combines TRBV7-8 with TRBJ1-4; D is unclear. Germline loops: CDR1 SGHVS, CDR2 FQNEAQ. The V and J ends lost 5 bases and 8 bases respectively, with 18 bases between them. This CDR3 region has 15 residues. CDR3 nucleotides: TGTGCCAGCAGCCACTCACGGGGAAGAGGGGAAAAACTGTTTTTT. Translated: CASSHSRGRGEKLFF. The full variable domain, its missing parts supplied by reference TRBV7-8 and TRBJ1-4, is GAGVSQSPRYKVAKRGQDVALRCDPISGHVSLFWYQQALGQGPEFLTYFQNEAQLDKSGLPSDRFFAERPEGSVSTLKIQRTQQEDSAVYLCASSHSRGRGEKLFFGSGTQLSVL.